Sequencing of this TCR beta chain was carried out in a study of blood T cell repertoires in COVID-19 (dated by TCRdb to the early 2020s). With regard to the full study: The collaborator samples originated in the United States, Italy and Spain and spanned the acute and convalescent phases of COVID-19. Samples came from the ongoing ImmuneRACE study (first 160 participants) plus 1,254 subjects from 6 global collaborators. The repertoires were released in a freely available public database intended as a resource for research on the immune response to SARS-CoV-2. Where available, HLA class I and class II types were obtained from metadata supplied by the sample provider rather than from assay-based typing. The prospective study material was composed of cDNA or gDNA derived from T cells, B-cell-depleted T cells, or PBMCs. Subjects who had been exposed to COVID-19, were actively infected with it, or had recovered from it provided the deeply sampled blood TCRbeta repertoires that made up the dataset. The sample metadata nearly always contained a de-identified subject ID, COVID-19 status, age in years and sex. General study outcomes and caveats: How much clinical and demographic metadata was included differed by source and by participant, and the metadata was provided uncurated.

The CDR3 measures 15 amino acids from cysteine to phenylalanine. Only CDR3 DNA remains: 45 bases, in frame from the first base. CDR1 and CDR2, per the germline V gene (reference sequence), are WNHNN and SYGVQD. Trimming accounts for 0 bases at V and 4 bases at J, while the number of junction bases matched to no gene is 1. TCRbeta CDR3 regions were amplified from genomic DNA by means of the immunoSEQ Assay, a bias-controlled multiplex PCR. In the authors' own workflow: Nucleated cell counts per sample were estimated from amplification of reference gene primers within the assay. Sequence reads were collapsed and filtered to measure the absolute abundance of every unique TCRbeta CDR3 rearrangement. For each sample, productive Simpson clonality was calculated by taking the square root of Simpson's diversity index across productive rearrangements. Here the immuneACCESS table is served through TCRdb, limited to in-frame sequences with V and J called. Missing clones are a known gap in these copies; in checked studies unresolved V genes cover under half, and the rest lacks a known reason. The V and J calls and clone size are taken from that table; D and trimming were inferred from the DNA. The sample data list roughly 36,000 clones, and around 83% of these were observed just once. Of the sample, 13% is held by the ten largest clones.

Each collaborating institution followed its own protocols to collect whole blood in K2EDTA tubes. For TCRbeta analysis, collaborators shipped samples in one of three forms: frozen whole blood, isolated PBMCs, or DNA extracted from either of those sample types. A word on this clone: Its antigen is currently not known. It has no much larger one-base neighbor in the sample; base qualities were not kept.

Sequencing input: peripheral blood. The sequence joins TRBV10-1 to TRBJ2-1, with TRBD1 identical over 9 junction bases. This TCR was recovered from a human donor in a cohort sampled during active COVID-19. CDR3 protein: CASSESGTGYNEQFF. The nucleotides read TGCGCCAGCAGTGAGTCCGGGACAGGGTACAATGAGCAGTTCTTC.